The clone carrying this T cell receptor beta chain was found a few times. This entry is derived from a study of blood T cell repertoires in COVID-19. Study summary: Collection of acute and convalescent COVID-19 samples took place in the United States, Italy and Spain. Sample material is recorded as cDNA or gDNA derived from T cells, B-cell-depleted T cells, or PBMCs.

Under the authors' procedure: How many nucleated cells were present was estimated from reference gene primer amplification. Profiling relied on immunoSEQ multiplex PCR, and the TCRdb table lists in-frame clones only, not all of them. The D gene and trimming were derived from the DNA, and the V and J assignments and clone size from that table. The table includes tens of thousands of clones, around 72% detected once. The CDR3 totals 14 residues. CDR1 is SGHTA and CDR2 is FQGTGA in the germline V gene. V lost 5 bases to trimming and J lost 5 bases, with 15 bases between them. This sequence joins TRBV7-3 and TRBJ1-1; TRBD1 is a possible D gene (5 bases). The TCR was taken from a woman aged 55-70 years in a cohort sampled during active or convalescent COVID-19. The sample comprised peripheral blood. The CDR3 is CASSVHGEGTEAFF. As DNA, the CDR3 is TGTGCCAGCAGCGTCCATGGGGAGGGGACTGAAGCTTTCTTT.